These 7 T cell receptor beta chains came from one sample sequenced in a study of blood T cell repertoires in COVID-19 (dated by TCRdb to the early 2020s). Libraries were made using the immunoSEQ multiplex PCR assay. TCRdb obtained this table from immuneACCESS and retained in-frame rearrangements with V and J assigned. These tables miss some clones; where compared with another copy, unresolved V genes account for less than half of the shortfall, and the remainder is unexplained. The sample profile shows over 200,000 clones; 88% of them were found once. The ten largest clones represent roughly 2.5% of the sample. The source material was peripheral blood. These receptors came from a woman aged 60-70 years with acute or convalescent COVID-19.

The chain uses TRBV5-1 and TRBJ1-4; 10 positions agree with TRBD1. The germline gives CDR1 SGHRS, CDR2 YFSETQ. The trim removed 4 bases at V and 6 bases at J, leaving 9 bases unmatched. The CDR3 covers 16 residues. The CDR3 DNA reads TGCGCCAGCAGCAAAGACAGGGGGCAAGGGTATGAAAAACTGTTTTTT. This gives the protein CASSKDRGQGYEKLFF.

V gene TRBV9 combines with J gene TRBJ1-6; TRBD1 might be the D (5 bases). Germline assignment: CDR1 SGDLS and CDR2 YYNGEE. V was trimmed by 0 bases and J by 10 bases, leaving 11 bases between them. This CDR3 contains 14 residues. Here the CDR3 DNA reads TGTGCCAGCAGCGTAGAGATCCAGGGATCACCCCTCCACTTT. Translating it yields CASSVEIQGSPLHF. Full variable domain (outside the CDR3, taken from reference TRBV9 and TRBJ1-6): DSGVTQTPKHLITATGQRVTLRCSPRSGDLSVYWYQQSLDQGLQFLIQYYNGEERAKGNILERFSAQQFPDLHSELNLSSLELGDSALYFCASSVEIQGSPLHFGNGTRLTVT.

The genes are TRBV7-6 and TRBJ2-7, with 11 bases aligning to TRBD2. The CDR3 loop spans 14 amino acids. J was trimmed by 5 bases and V by 1 base; bases with no gene match: 1. Per germline, CDR1 SGHVS and CDR2 FNYEAQ. The CDR3, as DNA: TGTGCCAGCAGCTTAGGACTAGCGGGACACGAGCAGTACTTC. Protein: CASSLGLAGHEQYF.

The V and J genes are TRBV7-2 and TRBJ2-5; D is unclear. The V end lost 8 bases, the J end lost 2 bases, and 12 bases lay between the germline ends. The length of the CDR3 is 13 residues. Germline V gene data show CDR1 as SGHTA and CDR2 as FQGNSA. The CDR3 loop reads CASVDRGQETQYF. For the CDR3, the DNA is TGTGCCAGCGTCGACCGAGGTCAAGAGACCCAGTACTTC.

The chain uses TRBV28 and TRBJ2-7, with TRBD1 matching 9 bases. V was clipped by 4 bases and J by 9 bases; unmatched bases: 13. This CDR3 region has 15 residues. Germline loops: CDR1 MDHEN, CDR2 SYDVKM. CDR3 in amino acids: CASSWETGGPQGQYF. As DNA, the CDR3 is TGTGCCAGCAGTTGGGAGACAGGGGGACCCCAGGGGCAGTACTTC.

V and J are TRBV30 and TRBJ1-2, with D maybe TRBD1 (5 bases). Trimming took off 3 bases at V and 6 bases at J, with 14 bases between the two ends. This CDR3 is built from 13 residues. The V gene's germline CDR1 is GTSNPN and CDR2 SVGIG (reference sequence). CDR3 residues: CAWRPGGYHGYTF. The CDR3 nucleotides read TGTGCCTGGAGACCTGGGGGGTACCATGGCTACACCTTC.

The J gene is TRBJ2-7, the V gene TRBV28; perhaps TRBD2 as D (5 bases). The germline gives CDR1 MDHEN, CDR2 SYDVKM. Trimming removed 6 bases at V and 6 bases at J, with 9 bases between. The CDR3 totals 11 residues. As DNA, the CDR3 is TGTGCCAGCAGGAACCTAGCCGAGCAGTACTTC. This encodes CASRNLAEQYF.